The entry that follows covers one TCR beta chain sequence. This specimen belongs to a study of blood T cell repertoires in COVID-19. Overall study: There were acute and convalescent COVID-19 samples, and they came from the United States, Italy and Spain. The analysed material was cDNA or gDNA that came from T cells, B-cell-depleted T cells, or PBMCs.

This CDR3 contains 13 residues. The V end was cut by 3 bases, the J end by 0 bases, with 3 bases between. Germline CDR1 is MGHRA and CDR2 is YSYEKL. Under the authors' procedure: How many nucleated cells were present was estimated from reference gene primer amplification. Clones were sequenced by immunoSEQ multiplex PCR, and TCRdb holds only the in-frame ones, with some missing. V, J and clone size were drawn from that table, and D and trimming were deduced from the DNA. The table records 95,000 to 100,000 clones, roughly nine tenths of them present only once. The specimen sequenced was peripheral blood. The chain couples TRBV4-1 to TRBJ2-1; D gene ambiguous. The TCR originated in a man in his fifties or sixties with acute or convalescent COVID-19. The CDR3 sequence is CASSHISYNEQFF. The CDR3 DNA is TGCGCCAGCAGCCATATCTCCTACAATGAGCAGTTCTTC.